This T cell receptor (beta chain) was observed in a study of preoperative IRX-2 immunotherapy in early breast cancer. Treatment here: preoperative locoregional IRX-2 cytokine immunotherapy. Patients received preoperative, locoregional IRX-2 cytokine immunotherapy in a phase Ib study. Trimming took 2 bases from V and 5 from J, leaving 11 bases between them. CDR1 is SGHRS and CDR2 is YFSETQ in the germline V gene. The CDR3 extends over 13 amino acids. Sequencing used immunoSEQ multiplex PCR; TCRdb keeps in-frame clones, though not all of them. The data contain approximately 44,000 clones, about 94% of them singletons.

Sequences were derived from tumor tissue, sampled after IRX-2 immunotherapy. The rearrangement links TRBV5-1 to TRBJ2-7; no clear D gene. The source of this sequence is a human donor with breast cancer. This CDR3 is CASSFSSGDEQYF. The DNA for the CDR3 is TGCGCCAGCAGCTTCTCTAGTGGCGACGAGCAGTACTTC.